The 7 T cell receptor beta chains in this list originate from one sample, sequenced in a study of blood T cell repertoires in COVID-19. The protocol was immunoSEQ multiplex PCR, while the TCRdb copy is restricted to in-frame clones and leaves out a portion. The table includes about 21,000 clones, 91% detected once. Sequencing used peripheral blood. Receptors originate from a man between 65 and 85 years old with active COVID-19.

V gene TRBV27 combines with J gene TRBJ2-5; D not resolved. The CDR3 runs 16 residues. Trimming pared 4 bases from V and 1 base from J, leaving 16 bases between. Per the germline V gene, CDR1 is MNHEY and CDR2 is SMNVEV (reference sequence). The CDR3 DNA reads as TGTGCCAGCAGTTCGATCGAACAGAGCTCCCAAGAGACCCAGTACTTC. As protein: CASSSIEQSSQETQYF.

The J gene is TRBJ1-1, the V gene TRBV3-1 (or the pseudogene TRBV3-2); 9 nucleotides line up with TRBD1. This CDR3 is built from 11 residues. CDR1 is LGHDT, CDR2 YNNKEL, per germline (reference sequence). The V segment lost 6 bases and the J segment 7 bases; nucleotides outside the gene matches: 0. The CDR3 DNA reads as TGTGCCAGCAGGACAGGGGGTGAAGCTTTCTTT. Its translation: CASRTGGEAFF.

This clone occurred once. The J gene is TRBJ1-2, the V gene TRBV9, with 12 bases identical to TRBD1. The CDR3 spans 15 residues. V shed 0 bases, J shed 7 bases, and the junction held 4 bases outside the gene matches. Germline CDR1 and CDR2: SGDLS and YYNGEE. For the CDR3, the DNA is TGTGCCAGCAGCGTAGTTGGGACAGGGGGCTCTGGCTACACCTTC. Protein: CASSVVGTGGSGYTF. The whole variable domain, remainder taken from reference TRBV9 and TRBJ1-2, is DSGVTQTPKHLITATGQRVTLRCSPRSGDLSVYWYQQSLDQGLQFLIQYYNGEERAKGNILERFSAQQFPDLHSELNLSSLELGDSALYFCASSVVGTGGSGYTFGSGTRLTVV.

J is TRBJ1-1 and V is TRBV14; no clear D gene. Per the germline V gene, CDR1 is SGHDN and CDR2 is FVKESK. The CDR3 spans 18 residues. V was shortened by 4 bases and J by 5 bases, with 26 bases between the two germline ends. The CDR3 DNA follows: TGTGCCAGCAGCCTCTTCAGCACCTTTGGACGGAGGTCTACTGAAGCTTTCTTT. It codes for CASSLFSTFGRRSTEAFF.

The V gene is TRBV6-5, the J gene TRBJ2-1, with a tentative D call TRBD1 (6 bases). Germline values: CDR1 MNHEY, CDR2 SVGAGI. V lost 7 bases and J lost 3, with 10 bases in between. The CDR3 covers 13 residues. CDR3 nucleotide sequence: TGTGCCAGCACCCGGACAGACTACAATGAGCAGTTCTTC. It is translated as CASTRTDYNEQFF.

The chain has TRBV19 and TRBJ1-2, with a weak D call TRBD1 (6 bases). Trimming stripped 6 bases from V and 8 bases from J, with 25 bases between. Germline-derived CDR1 and CDR2 are LNHDA and SQIVND (reference sequence). The CDR3 has 16 residues. CDR3 in amino acids: CASSQLATGPGKGYTF. DNA for the CDR3: TGTGCCAGTAGCCAGCTGGCTACAGGGCCGGGGAAAGGCTACACCTTC. Full variable domain (missing parts from reference TRBV19 and TRBJ1-2): DGGITQSPKYLFRKEGQNVTLSCEQNLNHDAMYWYRQDPGQGLRLIYYSQIVNDFQKGDIAEGYSVSREKKESFPLTVTSAQKNPTAFYLCASSQLATGPGKGYTFGSGTRLTVV.

The chain has TRBV18 and TRBJ1-6, with 8 bases aligning to TRBD1. The CDR3 is 14 residues long. Germline loops: CDR1 KGHSH, CDR2 LQKENI. Germline trimming cut 3 bases from V and 9 bases from J; bases unmatched to any gene: 4. CDR3 amino acids: CASSPGQAGSPLHF. The DNA of the CDR3 is TGTGCCAGCTCACCGGGACAGGCGGGTTCACCCCTCCACTTT.